This T cell receptor beta chain was found in a study of T-cell memory formation after mild COVID-19. Study information: In these data, TCR clusters were largely donor specific.

Using its own MiXCR run on the 5' RACE reads, TCRdb lists one record per CDR3 protein. The profile shows some 120,000 distinct CDR3 sequences, about 17% of them singletons. Study-wide results and caveats: Clonal second-wave expansions that peaked on day 37 had unconfirmed SARS-CoV-2 specificity. Contracting CD4+ clones were located mainly in CM and EM, and CD8+ clones in EMRA. Day 15 to 85 contracting clones showed balanced CD4/CD8; day 15 to 37 expanders favored CD4+.

The germline CDR1 and CDR2 sequences are SGHRS and YFSETQ. The CDR3 length is 13 residues. Comments on this clonotype: Its specificity is not known. A much larger clonotype is one base distant, so this may be a read error.

The rearrangement uses TRBV5-1 and TRBJ1-5; D unclear. The sample taken for sequencing was PBMCs or a T cell subset sorted from them (not recorded which). This receptor was identified in a man younger than 30 who had mild COVID-19 (a few samples of this study predate the infection). Cell type and time point are not known. The CDR3 nucleotides are TGCGCCGGCAGCTTGGAACCCAATCAGCCCCAGCATTTT. Translation gives CAGSLEPNQPQHF.